This TCR beta chain was identified in a study of blood T cell repertoires in COVID-19. Study details: Both acute and convalescent COVID-19 samples were obtained from the United States, Italy and Spain. PBMCs, B-cell-depleted T cells, or T cells provided the cDNA or gDNA that made up the material.

This clone came up a few times. The CDR3 sequence is 15 residues long. CDR1 is LNHDA and CDR2 is SQIVND in the germline V gene (reference sequence). Unmatched junction bases numbered 6, after V lost 5 bases and J lost 5 bases. Profiled with immunoSEQ multiplex PCR; TCRdb holds only in-frame clones, not every one. The sample lists over 150,000 clones, about 80% occurring once. Material for sequencing was peripheral blood. This TCR came from an older woman with acute or convalescent COVID-19. The chain has TRBV19 and TRBJ2-1; 10 nucleotides line up with TRBD2. CDR3 coding DNA: TGTGCCAGTAGTTTTTCTAGCGGGGGAAACAATGAGCAGTTCTTC. It specifies CASSFSSGGNNEQFF.